The count of the clone carrying this TCR beta chain is one. The target antigen is unknown. This may come from a read error, since a much larger clone is one base off. Given the absence of the conserved phenylalanine or tryptophan at the CDR3 end, a read error is likely. The sample originates from a study of T cell repertoires in cytomegalovirus infection. Study details: Used in the study were CMV epitopes, some recently identified and HLA-C-restricted, others well-studied and HLA-B-restricted. Public TCR beta signatures provided an indication of both CMV infection and a matching HLA type.

In TCRdb, the reads were re-called with MiXCR into one record per CDR3 protein. The table includes around 750,000 distinct CDR3 sequences, 32% detected once. Study observations and caveats: Summed frequency of shared TCR beta families picked out CMV carriers who also had the relevant HLA. What dominated the ex vivo response were HLA-C-restricted CMV-specific TCR beta clonotypes.

The length of the CDR3 is 14 residues. J was trimmed by 4 bases and V by 5 bases; bases with no gene match: 6. CDR1 is SGHTA, CDR2 FQGNSA, per germline. The chain joins TRBV7-2 to TRBJ1-2, with 8 bases identical to TRBD1. The clonotype comes from a human donor in good health (CMV status not recorded). Some clones in this sample may be carry-over from other donors' samples. This sample comprised cultured CD8+ T cells from PBMCs, obtained from culture after CMV antigen stimulation. The CDR3 sequence: CASSERGQVYGYTI. As DNA, the CDR3 is TGTGCCAGCAGCGAACGGGGACAGGTCTATGGCTACACCATC.